This T cell receptor beta chain was profiled in a study of PD-L1 blockade in urothelial cancer. Study background: In the patient group, most of the 29 were males with bladder-origin urothelial cancer. Anywhere from 0 to 3 prior chemotherapy regimens had been received by patients.

Profiling relied on immunoSEQ multiplex PCR, and the TCRdb table lists in-frame clones only, not all of them. The data hold more than 85,000 clones, with around nine tenths observed a single time. Time point described: pretreatment peripheral blood. Patients' cancers were locally advanced or metastatic urothelial carcinomas. This clone was observed a single time. CDR1 and CDR2 from the germline V gene are SGHRS and YFSETQ. The CDR3 has 14 residues. The V end lost 5 bases, the J end lost 3 bases, and 11 bases lay between the germline ends. Specimen: PBMCs, collected around atezolizumab (anti-PD-L1) treatment. This chain uses TRBV5-1 with TRBJ1-4; D possibly corresponds to TRBD1 (5 bases). This TCR derives from a man between 60 and 75 years old with urothelial cancer. The CDR3 reads CASRGQVSNEKLFF. The CDR3 nucleotides are TGCGCCAGCAGGGGGCAGGTATCTAATGAAAAACTGTTTTTT.